The next 11 T cell receptor beta chains were all read from a single sample in a study of blood T cells in healthy people across ages. Using a J-beta primer mix together with a sample-barcoded 5' primer, a second PCR was run for 7 to 11 cycles. TCRdb re-called the 5' RACE reads through MiXCR, storing one row per CDR3 protein. The table has some 1.6 million distinct CDR3 sequences, about 35% seen once. The specimen sequenced was blood. Every receptor here comes from a woman in her thirties in good health.

This clonotype has just a few counts. The V and J genes are TRBV27 and TRBJ2-1; TRBD2 matches 14 bases. Looked up from germline, CDR1 is MNHEY and CDR2 is SMNVEV (reference sequence). The CDR3 covers 18 residues. V was pared by 5 bases and J by 7 bases, with 13 bases of the junction left unmatched. In DNA form, the CDR3 reads TGTGCCAGCAGTCTCAGACTAGCGGGGGGGCCCGGGGTAAATGAGCAGTTCTTC. Translated: CASSLRLAGGPGVNEQFF.

This clonotype has only a few counts. The chain has TRBV20-1 and TRBJ1-1; D is perhaps TRBD1 (5 bases). The ends were cut back, 0 bases at V and 5 bases at J, with 16 bases in the middle. Germline lookup yields CDR1 DFQATT and CDR2 SNEGSKA (reference sequence). The CDR3 has 15 amino acids. CDR3 residues: CSARDDGVGRTEAFF. The CDR3 DNA follows: TGCAGTGCTAGAGATGACGGGGTGGGACGAACTGAAGCTTTCTTT.

About this clonotype: At one of its ends the junction is not consistent with the germline gene, which may arise from a read error. V gene TRBV9 combines with J gene TRBJ1-5; 7 bases are a match to TRBD1. Germline V gene data show CDR1 as SGDLS and CDR2 as YYNGEE. The CDR3 runs to 14 residues. The CDR3 loop reads CASGVGQYNQPQHF. For the CDR3, the DNA is TGTGCCAGCGGCGTGGGACAGTACAATCAGCCCCAGCATTTT. The variable domain in full, with the rest retrieved from reference TRBV9 and TRBJ1-5, is DSGVTQTPKHLITATGQRVTLRCSPRSGDLSVYWYQQSLDQGLQFLIQYYNGEERAKGNILERFSAQQFPDLHSELNLSSLELGDSALYFCASGVGQYNQPQHFGDGTRLSIL.

The chain recombines TRBV28 with TRBJ2-1, with TRBD2 matching 8 bases. Germline CDR1 is MDHEN and CDR2 is SYDVKM. With V trimmed by 6 bases and J by 5 bases, 15 bases remained unmatched. The CDR3 loop spans 17 amino acids. CDR3 in amino acids: CASRREPKAGVNNEQFF. The DNA for the CDR3 is TGTGCCAGCAGGAGAGAACCTAAAGCGGGAGTCAACAATGAGCAGTTCTTC.

The chain employs TRBV6-2 or TRBV6-3 and TRBJ2-7, with a possible D match to TRBD2 (6 bases). V was shortened by 6 bases and J by 7 bases, with 19 bases between the two germline ends. The CDR3 totals 14 residues. Germline assignment: CDR1 MNHEY and CDR2 SVGEGT. The CDR3 is CASRSSETSKEQYF. Written as DNA, the CDR3 is TGTGCCAGCAGGTCCTCCGAAACTAGCAAGGAGCAGTACTTC.

This chain connects TRBV5-1 to TRBJ2-1, with a possible D match to TRBD2 (5 bases). The CDR3 has 15 amino acids. Germline loops: CDR1 SGHRS, CDR2 YFSETQ. With 0 bases removed from V and 4 bases from J, the gap between germline ends came to 11 bases. In nucleotides, the CDR3 is TGCGCCAGCAGCTTGGTACTAGGTGGGTACAATGAGCAGTTCTTC. Translation: CASSLVLGGYNEQFF.

The V and J genes are TRBV2 and TRBJ2-5, with D possibly TRBD1 on 6 matching bases. The germline V gene encodes CDR1 SNHLY and CDR2 FYNNEI. V was clipped by 6 bases and J by 5 bases, with 19 bases between them. CDR3 size: 15 residues. The CDR3 region has the DNA TGTGCCAGCAGCCTCCTTCAGACAGGCCTGGAGACCCAGTACTTC. Its translation is CASSLLQTGLETQYF.

This clonotype appeared a few times. This sequence joins TRBV11-2 and TRBJ2-1; 8 nucleotides align to TRBD1. Trimming at V came to 4 bases and at J to 7 bases, leaving 6 bases not matched to a gene. The V gene's germline CDR1 is SGHAT and CDR2 FQNNGV. CDR3 length equals 14 residues. CDR3 amino acids: CASSSPRQGNEQFF. As DNA, the CDR3 is TGTGCCAGCAGCTCGCCCCGACAGGGGAATGAGCAGTTCTTC.

In this sample, this clonotype turned up a few times. The V and J genes are TRBV7-2 and TRBJ2-6, with unresolved D. V shed 5 bases and J shed 0 bases, with 14 bases lying between them. Germline CDR1 SGHTA, CDR2 FQGNSA. The CDR3 length is 17 residues. CDR3 nucleotides: TGTGCCAGCAGCCGACTTCTGGGGAACTCTGGGGCCAACGTCCTGACTTTC. Its translation: CASSRLLGNSGANVLTF.

Comment on this clonotype: This may be a read error, as it is one base from a much larger clone. V gene TRBV4-1 combines with J gene TRBJ2-7; D possibly corresponds to TRBD2 (5 bases). This CDR3 has 15 amino acids. Looked up from germline, CDR1 is MGHRA and CDR2 is YSYEKL. The DNA for the CDR3 is TGCGCCAGCGGCCATGCAGACTATTTGGGCAACGAGCAGTACTTC. Its protein is CASGHADYLGNEQYF.

The chain couples TRBV15 to TRBJ2-7; 12 bases align to TRBD2. Per germline, CDR1 LNHNV and CDR2 YYDKDF (reference sequence). Trimming removed 3 bases from V and 3 bases from J; junction bases left unmatched: 12. The CDR3 contains 18 residues. The CDR3 coding sequence is TGTGCCACCAGCAGCGCCCGTACTAGCGGGGGGCGAATCTACGAGCAGTACTTC. Translated: CATSSARTSGGRIYEQYF.